The 26 T cell receptor beta chains reported below all come from one sample, sequenced in a study of cytomegalovirus exposure and HLA in healthy donors. This PCR relied on a set of 60 Vbeta primers and 13 Jbeta primers. Clones were read by immunoSEQ multiplex PCR, and TCRdb kept only the in-frame ones, dropping some. In the table there are 130,000 or so clones, about 80% of which are singletons. The specimen was PBMCs. The receptors were sampled from a man aged 30 to 45 in good health and CMV-seronegative.

The chain carries TRBV4-3 and TRBJ2-6, with 9 positions matching TRBD1. In germline, CDR1 is LGHNA, CDR2 YSLEER. The CDR3 runs to 16 residues. Unmatched junction bases numbered 5, after V lost 4 bases and J lost 4 bases. This CDR3 is CASSPGQGAGANVLTF. For the CDR3, the DNA is TGCGCCAGCAGCCCGGGACAGGGTGCCGGGGCCAACGTCCTGACTTTC.

This clone appeared once. This chain links TRBV19 with TRBJ1-1, with TRBD1 matching over 8 bases. Germline-derived CDR1 and CDR2 are LNHDA and SQIVND (reference sequence). V shed 3 bases, J shed 0 bases, and the junction held 3 bases outside the gene matches. The CDR3 extends over 15 amino acids. CDR3 in DNA: TGTGCCAGTAGTATCCAGGGGGCGATGAACACTGAAGCTTTCTTT. It is translated as CASSIQGAMNTEAFF. Looking up the rest from reference TRBV19 and TRBJ1-1 gives the full variable domain: DGGITQSPKYLFRKEGQNVTLSCEQNLNHDAMYWYRQDPGQGLRLIYYSQIVNDFQKGDIAEGYSVSREKKESFPLTVTSAQKNPTAFYLCASSIQGAMNTEAFFGQGTRLTVV.

For the CDR3, the DNA is TGTGCCAGCACCCCCTGGGAGTTTGCAACTAATGAAAAACTGTTTTTT. It translates to CASTPWEFATNEKLFF. This chain connects TRBV7-9 to TRBJ1-4; D gene uncertain. Trimming stripped 7 bases from V and 0 bases from J, with 15 bases between. CDR1 is SEHNR and CDR2 is FQNEAQ in the germline V gene (reference sequence). The CDR3 length is 16 residues.

The V call is TRBV4-2, the J call TRBJ1-1; D gene unclear. Germline V lookup: CDR1 LGHNA, CDR2 YNFKEQ. The V end was cut by 0 bases, the J end by 3 bases, with 17 bases between. The CDR3 is 17 residues long. The CDR3 spells CASSQESEAAFYTEAFF. The CDR3, as DNA: TGTGCCAGCAGCCAAGAAAGCGAGGCAGCTTTTTACACTGAAGCTTTCTTT.

This chain links TRBV27 with TRBJ1-1, with 10 bases lining up with TRBD1. The CDR3 is 14 residues long. CDR1 is MNHEY, CDR2 SMNVEV, per germline (reference sequence). V lost 4 bases and J lost 5; bases outside the gene matches: 4. The CDR3 DNA follows: TGTGCCAGCAGTTCCGACAGGGGGCGGACTGAAGCTTTCTTT. It yields the protein CASSSDRGRTEAFF.

The CDR3 nucleotides are TGTGCCAGCTCACCATTACAGGGTACCTACGAGCAGTACTTC. Translating it yields CASSPLQGTYEQYF. V is TRBV18 and J is TRBJ2-7; possibly TRBD1 for D (6 bases). Trimming pared 2 bases from V and 2 bases from J, leaving 10 bases between. From germline, CDR1 is KGHSH and CDR2 LQKENI. The CDR3 runs 14 residues. The full variable domain, in which reference TRBV18 and TRBJ2-7 provide the parts outside the CDR3, is NAGVMQNPRHLVRRRGQEARLRCSPMKGHSHVYWYRQLPEEGLKFMVYLQKENIIDESGMPKERFSAEFPKEGPSILRIQQVVRGDSAAYFCASSPLQGTYEQYFGPGTRLTVT.

This chain connects TRBV5-1 to TRBJ2-7; 9 positions agree with TRBD2. Losses at the gene ends were 0 bases for V and 5 bases for J; bases not matched to a gene: 6. This CDR3 has 15 residues. The germline gives CDR1 SGHRS, CDR2 YFSETQ. The CDR3 loop is CASSLALAGSNEQYF. Here the CDR3 DNA reads TGCGCCAGCAGCTTGGCTCTAGCGGGGAGTAACGAGCAGTACTTC.

This clone was detected once. The J gene is TRBJ2-2, the V gene TRBV4-2, with D perhaps matching TRBD2 (6 bases). The CDR3 loop spans 13 amino acids. V was pared by 0 bases and J by 8 bases, with 7 bases between. Germline V CDR1 and CDR2: LGHNA, YNFKEQ. The CDR3 sequence: CASSQEAGGELFF. DNA of the CDR3: TGTGCCAGCAGCCAAGAAGCGGGTGGGGAGCTGTTTTTT.

The chain recombines TRBV27 with TRBJ2-7; TRBD2 agrees at 13 bases. From germline, CDR1 is MNHEY and CDR2 SMNVEV (reference sequence). The CDR3 spans 15 residues. Unmatched junction bases numbered 4, after V lost 4 bases and J lost 4 bases. CDR3 sequence (DNA): TGTGCCAGCAGTTATAGACTAGCGGGAGGTTACGAGCAGTACTTC. Its translation: CASSYRLAGGYEQYF.

This clone was seen just once. This rearrangement joins TRBV9 to TRBJ2-3; TRBD2 matches at 9 bases. The germline CDR1 and CDR2 sequences are SGDLS and YYNGEE. With 4 bases clipped from V and 2 bases from J, the junction kept 5 bases outside the gene matches. The CDR3 has 15 residues. The CDR3 DNA reads as TGTGCCAGCAGCCCTAGCGGGGCGACCACAGATACGCAGTATTTT. This translates into CASSPSGATTDTQYF.

The V and J genes are TRBV5-4 and TRBJ1-2; TRBD1 matches at 7 bases. This CDR3 has 16 amino acids. V shed 3 bases, J shed 0 bases, and the junction held 8 bases outside the gene matches. Germline assignment: CDR1 SGHNT and CDR2 YYREEE (reference sequence). CDR3 amino acids: CASSSGQDRPNYGYTF. CDR3 DNA: TGTGCCAGCAGCTCAGGACAGGACCGACCTAACTATGGCTACACCTTC.

The sample holds a few counts of this clone. The V and J genes are TRBV6-1 and TRBJ2-1; D ambiguous. Germline lookup yields CDR1 MNHNS and CDR2 SASEGT. CDR3 length: 10 amino acids. V dropped 7 bases and J dropped 6 bases, with 4 bases sitting between them. Here the CDR3 DNA reads TGTGCCAGCATTAGCAATGAGCAGTTCTTC. Amino acids: CASISNEQFF.

This chain uses TRBV6-5 with TRBJ2-1; perhaps TRBD1 as D (6 bases). V dropped 5 bases and J dropped 9 bases, with 14 bases sitting between them. The CDR3 is 13 amino acids. Germline values: CDR1 MNHEY, CDR2 SVGAGI. CDR3 in amino acids: CASSATRGGEQFF. In DNA, the CDR3 is TGTGCCAGCAGTGCGACGCGAGGGGGTGAGCAGTTCTTC.

This sequence joins TRBV5-1 and TRBJ1-1; D is perhaps TRBD1 (5 bases). V lost 4 bases and J lost 3, with 19 bases in between. Germline assignment: CDR1 SGHRS and CDR2 YFSETQ. The CDR3 is 16 residues long. This chain's CDR3 is CASSPYGTGGDTEAFF. The CDR3 region has the DNA TGCGCCAGCAGCCCGTATGGGACGGGGGGGGACACTGAAGCTTTCTTT.

This rearrangement joins TRBV30 to TRBJ2-3; TRBD2 is a possible D gene (5 bases). Germline values: CDR1 GTSNPN, CDR2 SVGIG (reference sequence). The CDR3 extends over 13 amino acids. The germline V and J ends were trimmed by 0 bases and 5 bases, with 9 bases remaining between them. CDR3 in DNA: TGTGCCTGGAGTGTAGAAGGAGGAGATACGCAGTATTTT. This codes for CAWSVEGGDTQYF.

The CDR3 protein is CASSPPGQGYGYTF. CDR3 sequence (DNA): TGTGCCAGCAGTCCACCGGGACAGGGGTATGGCTACACCTTC. The J gene is TRBJ1-2, the V gene TRBV14; 10 bases fit TRBD1. Looked up from germline, CDR1 is SGHDN and CDR2 is FVKESK. CDR3 length equals 14 residues. V was pared by 6 bases and J by 5 bases, with 6 bases of the junction left unmatched.

The chain employs TRBV4-2 and TRBJ2-7, with 7 bases matching TRBD2. V was clipped by 4 bases and J by 3 bases; unmatched bases: 6. Germline V gene lookup returns CDR1 LGHNA and CDR2 YNFKEQ. CDR3 length: 14 residues. CDR3 nucleotides: TGTGCCAGCAGCCTCACCGGGACTAACTACGAGCAGTACTTC. Protein sequence: CASSLTGTNYEQYF.

V and J are TRBV7-2 and TRBJ1-1; D is possibly TRBD1 (5 bases). The CDR3 sequence is 14 residues long. The germline V and J ends were trimmed by 1 base and 1 base, with 7 bases remaining between them. In germline, CDR1 is SGHTA, CDR2 FQGNSA. The CDR3 coding sequence is TGTGCCAGCAGCTTAGTGGGGCAGAACACTGAAGCTTTCTTT. Translated: CASSLVGQNTEAFF. The variable domain in full, with the rest retrieved from reference TRBV7-2 and TRBJ1-1, is GAGVSQSPSNKVTEKGKDVELRCDPISGHTALYWYRQSLGQGLEFLIYFQGNSAPDKSGLPSDRFSAERTGGSVSTLTIQRTQQEDSAVYLCASSLVGQNTEAFFGQGTRLTVV.

This clone was observed once. The rearrangement joins TRBV5-1 to TRBJ2-7; maybe TRBD1 (6 bases). V lost 4 bases, J lost 4 bases, and 15 bases lay in between. The CDR3 is 14 amino acids. Germline V gene sequence: CDR1 SGHRS, CDR2 YFSETQ. The CDR3 DNA follows: TGCGCCAGCAGCCCATCGACAGGCTTTTACGAGCAGTACTTC. Amino acid sequence: CASSPSTGFYEQYF.

V gene TRBV25-1 combines with J gene TRBJ1-5; D ambiguous. The CDR3 runs 13 residues. The V end was cut by 6 bases, the J end by 0 bases, with 6 bases between. The V gene's germline CDR1 is MGHDK and CDR2 SYGVNS. The CDR3 coding sequence is TGTGCCAGCAGGGGAGCTAGCAATCAGCCCCAGCATTTT. Translation: CASRGASNQPQHF.

The chain is built from TRBV7-2 and TRBJ2-5, with D possibly being TRBD2 (6 bases). Per germline, CDR1 SGHTA and CDR2 FQGNSA. V was cut by 1 base and J by 10 bases, with 16 bases left in between. This CDR3 comprises 14 residues. The CDR3 DNA reads as TGTGCCAGCAGCTTAGGGCGGGTGGGGGGTGACCAGTACTTC. Residues: CASSLGRVGGDQYF.

The chain couples TRBV11-2 to TRBJ1-2, with D perhaps matching TRBD1 (5 bases). CDR3 length: 14 residues. V shed 3 bases and J shed 4 bases, with 12 bases lying between them. Germline V gene lookup returns CDR1 SGHAT and CDR2 FQNNGV. CDR3 bases: TGTGCCAGCAGCTTGACAGAAGCCTCCTATGGCTACACCTTC. Its protein is CASSLTEASYGYTF.

The V and J genes are TRBV19 and TRBJ2-3; 10 bases agree with TRBD2. The CDR3 consists of 16 residues. Germline-derived CDR1 and CDR2 are LNHDA and SQIVND (reference sequence). V trimming: 4 bases; J trimming: 4 bases; junction bases outside the gene matches: 8. CDR3 sequence: CASSRPTLAGADTQYF. For the CDR3, the DNA is TGTGCCAGTAGTAGGCCTACGCTAGCGGGGGCAGATACGCAGTATTTT.

The V call is TRBV29-1, the J call TRBJ2-7; 9 nucleotides align to TRBD1. This CDR3 contains 15 residues. The germline V gene encodes CDR1 SQVTM and CDR2 ANQGSEA. Germline trimming cut 1 base from V and 4 bases from J; bases unmatched to any gene: 8. The CDR3 DNA sequence: TGCAGCGTTGAAGCCCAGGGACAGGGTGTATACGAGCAGTACTTC. Its translation: CSVEAQGQGVYEQYF.

The chain couples TRBV15 to TRBJ2-1; 7 positions agree with TRBD2. Per germline, CDR1 LNHNV and CDR2 YYDKDF (reference sequence). The CDR3 loop spans 16 amino acids. J lost 5 bases, V lost 3 bases, and 10 bases had no gene match. This chain's CDR3 is CATSRGGRQGHNEQFF. In DNA form, the CDR3 reads TGTGCCACCAGCAGGGGGGGGAGGCAGGGCCACAATGAGCAGTTCTTC.

J is TRBJ2-1 and V is TRBV4-1; TRBD2 agrees at 7 bases. The germline V gene has CDR1 MGHRA and CDR2 YSYEKL. The CDR3 has 17 amino acids. Trimming at V came to 4 bases and at J to 9 bases, leaving 18 bases not matched to a gene. The CDR3 sequence: CASSPSKGGSRSGEQFF. CDR3 in DNA: TGCGCCAGCAGCCCAAGTAAGGGCGGGAGTAGGAGTGGTGAGCAGTTCTTC.